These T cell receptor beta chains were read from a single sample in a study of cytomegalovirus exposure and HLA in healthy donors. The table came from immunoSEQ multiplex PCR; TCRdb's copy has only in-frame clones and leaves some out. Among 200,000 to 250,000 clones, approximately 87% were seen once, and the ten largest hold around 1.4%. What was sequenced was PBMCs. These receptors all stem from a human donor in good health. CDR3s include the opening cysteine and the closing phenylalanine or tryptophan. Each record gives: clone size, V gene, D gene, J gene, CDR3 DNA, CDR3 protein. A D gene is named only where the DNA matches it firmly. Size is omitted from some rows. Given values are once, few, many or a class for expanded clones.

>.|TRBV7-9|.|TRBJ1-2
TGTGCCAGCAGCCTCAGTGAAGCTAACTATGGCTACACCTTC
CASSLSEANYGYTF
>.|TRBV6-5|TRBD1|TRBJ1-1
TGTGCCAGCAGTTACTCGACAGGGAGTACTGAAGCTTTCTTT
CASSYSTGSTEAFF
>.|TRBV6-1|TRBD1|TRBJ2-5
TGTGCCAGCATTCCGACAGGGTACCAAGAGACCCAGTACTTC
CASIPTGYQETQYF
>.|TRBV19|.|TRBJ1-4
TGTGCCAGTAGTATATCCCGTGGCAGGCTCTTAAATGAAAAACTGTTTTTT
CASSISRGRLLNEKLFF
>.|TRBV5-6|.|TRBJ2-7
TGTGCCAGCACCTCTCTAGCCCCAACATCCTACGAGCAGTACTTC
CASTSLAPTSYEQYF
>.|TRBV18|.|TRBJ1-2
TGTGCCAGCTCACTATCCGCAGGGGCGTCCCTTCGTGGTGGCTACACCTTC
CASSLSAGASLRGGYTF
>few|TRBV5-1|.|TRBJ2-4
TGCGCCAGCAGCGAGGGACAAGGGCTAACCAAAAACATTCAGTACTTC
CASSEGQGLTKNIQYF
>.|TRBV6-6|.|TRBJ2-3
TGTGCCACCGGGGAAGGCACGCAGTATTTT
CATGEGTQYF
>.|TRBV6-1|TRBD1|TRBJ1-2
TGTGCCAGCAGTACCGGACAGGATCGTGGCTACACCTTC
CASSTGQDRGYTF
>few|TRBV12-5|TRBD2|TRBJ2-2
TGTGCTAGTGGTCCTCCGAGGGGGACTAGCGACGGCACCGGGGAGCTGTTTTTT
CASGPPRGTSDGTGELFF
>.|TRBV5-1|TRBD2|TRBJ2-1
TGCGCCAGCAGCTTGTGGACTAGCGGGACCAATGGGCAGTTCTTC
CASSLWTSGTNGQFF
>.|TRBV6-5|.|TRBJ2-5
TGTGCCAGCAGCCCCGGTGTGTACCAAGAGACCCAGTACTTC
CASSPGVYQETQYF
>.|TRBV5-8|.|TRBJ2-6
TGTGCCAGCAGCTTGGCGGGGGCTGGGGCCAACGTCCTGACTTTC
CASSLAGAGANVLTF
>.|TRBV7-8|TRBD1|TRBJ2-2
TGTGCCAGCAGGTCCGGGACAGGGGGCTTCGGGGAGCTGTTTTTT
CASRSGTGGFGELFF
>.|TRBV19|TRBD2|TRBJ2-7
TGTGCCAGTAGTACGGGGGGACCACCCTACGAGCAGTACTTC
CASSTGGPPYEQYF
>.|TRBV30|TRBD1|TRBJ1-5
TGTGCCTTAGGACAGGGGAGTAGCAATCAGCCCCAGCATTTT
CALGQGSSNQPQHF
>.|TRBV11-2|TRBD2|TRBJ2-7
TGTGCCAGCAGCTTAGATCGTAGCGGGGTGACCTACGAGCAGTACTTC
CASSLDRSGVTYEQYF
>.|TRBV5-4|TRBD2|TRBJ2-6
TGTGCCAGCAGCTCGCAGCGGGGCTCTGGGGCCAACGTCCTGACTTTC
CASSSQRGSGANVLTF
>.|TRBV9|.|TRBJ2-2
TGTGCCAGCAGCGCCCGGGACACAGACACCGGGGAGCTGTTTTTT
CASSARDTDTGELFF
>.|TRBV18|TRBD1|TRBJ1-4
TGTGCCAGCTCACCCGGGACAGGGAATGAAAAACTGTTTTTT
CASSPGTGNEKLFF
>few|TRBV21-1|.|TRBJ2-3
TGTGCCACCCCGAGAGGGACAGATACGCAGTATTTT
CATPRGTDTQYF
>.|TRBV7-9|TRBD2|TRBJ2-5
TGTGCCAGCGGGTTGGGGTCTAGCGGGAGTTCTTGGGCAGAGACCCAGTACTTC
CASGLGSSGSSWAETQYF
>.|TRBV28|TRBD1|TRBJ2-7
TGTGCCAGCAGTCCGGGACAGGGGGCATGGTACGAGCAGTACTTC
CASSPGQGAWYEQYF
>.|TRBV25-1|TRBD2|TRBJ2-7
TGTGCCAGCAGTGGTCTCCGGACTAGCCCTCGCTACGAGCAGTACTTC
CASSGLRTSPRYEQYF
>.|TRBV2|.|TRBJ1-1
TGTGCCAGCAGTGAAAGGGAGCGAGAGAAAGCTTTCTTT
CASSEREREKAFF
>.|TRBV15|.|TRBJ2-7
TGTGCCACCAGCATAAACAGGGTTGGCGGCTCCTACGAGCAGTACTTC
CATSINRVGGSYEQYF
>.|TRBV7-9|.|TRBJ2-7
TGTGCCAGCAGCGTTCGCGGGGAGCAGTACTTC
CASSVRGEQYF
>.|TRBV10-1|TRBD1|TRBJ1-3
TGCGCCAGCAGTTACGGACAGGGGAGAAACACCATATATTTT
CASSYGQGRNTIYF
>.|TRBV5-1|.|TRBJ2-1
TGCGCCAGCAGCTTCAGGGTTGGGGACAATGAGCAGTTCTTC
CASSFRVGDNEQFF
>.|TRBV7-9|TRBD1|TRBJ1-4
TGTTCCAGCAGCCCTCAGGGCGGGACAGGGAATGAAAAACTGTTTTTT
CSSSPQGGTGNEKLFF